The text below deals with one T cell receptor beta chain. TCRdb keeps only in-frame clones here, not all; method: immunoSEQ multiplex PCR. The sample consists of 100,000 to 150,000 clones, 75% to 90% of them appearing once. The sample is drawn from a study of blood T cell repertoires in COVID-19. The Seattle site enrolled patients during active infection and followed them longitudinally. The CDR3 consists of 15 residues. The V and J ends lost 4 bases and 5 bases respectively, with 17 bases between them. CDR1 is LNHDA and CDR2 is SQIVND in the germline V gene (reference sequence). Sequenced sample: peripheral blood. The chain carries TRBV19 and TRBJ1-2; D perhaps matches TRBD1 (6 bases). This sequence originates from a woman aged 80 or older with COVID-19, enrolled during active disease. The CDR3 DNA follows: TGTGCCAGTAGTAATGGGGGCCGTACCATTTATGGCTACACCTTC. Translation gives CASSNGGRTIYGYTF.